This T cell receptor beta chain was obtained from a study of CD8+CD57+ T cells in acquired aplastic anemia. As for the study in general: The average for DNA from sorted CD4+ and CD8+ cells was around 3.4 ug. Study observations and caveats: The study identified 25 to 30 CD8+ CDR3 sequences shared by patients and controls. Controls and patients did not differ significantly in CD8+ Simpson's diversity.

The CDR3 is 12 residues long. Germline V gives CDR1 DFQATT, CDR2 SNEGSKA (reference sequence). Trimming removed 3 bases from V and 4 bases from J, with 9 bases in between. Concerning this clonotype: Its antigen is unidentified.

For CDR3 and TCR beta VDJ profiling, genomic DNA was the template used. TCRdb reprocessed the reads via MiXCR and lists one record per CDR3 protein. The sample lists some 180,000 distinct CDR3 sequences, around 50% seen once, with over 10% in the top ten. Patients selected for sequencing had displayed CD8+CD57+ cell expansion by flow cytometry. Blood samples were obtained from patients who had received no prior therapy. Specimen: sorted CD4+, CD8+, or CD8+CD57+ T cells (not recorded which) from PBMCs. The source of this sequence is a human donor with aplastic anemia. The rearrangement uses TRBV20-1 and TRBJ1-2; possible D gene TRBD1, 5 bases. In nucleotides, the CDR3 is TGCAGTGCTAGTTCAGGGCCCTATGGCTACACCTTC. The encoded protein is CSASSGPYGYTF.